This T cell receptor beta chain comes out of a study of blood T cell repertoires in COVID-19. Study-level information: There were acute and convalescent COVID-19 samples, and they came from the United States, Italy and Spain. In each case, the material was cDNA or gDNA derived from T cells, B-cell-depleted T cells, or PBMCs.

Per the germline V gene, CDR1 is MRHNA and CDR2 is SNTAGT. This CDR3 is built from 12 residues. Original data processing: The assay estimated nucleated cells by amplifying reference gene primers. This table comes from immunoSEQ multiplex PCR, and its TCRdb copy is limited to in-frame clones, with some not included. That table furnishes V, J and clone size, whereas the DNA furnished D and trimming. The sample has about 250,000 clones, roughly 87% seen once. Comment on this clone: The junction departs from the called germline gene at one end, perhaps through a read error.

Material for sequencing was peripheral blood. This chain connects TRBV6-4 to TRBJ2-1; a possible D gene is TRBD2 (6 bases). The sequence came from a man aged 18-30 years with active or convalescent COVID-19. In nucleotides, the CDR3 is TGTGCCATCCGTCAGAGGACCCGACTAGAGGTCTTC. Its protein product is CAIRQRTRLEVF.